A selection of T cell receptor beta chains follows, all from one sample in a study of response to subunit inactivated influenza vaccine. In TCRdb, the RT-PCR reads were re-called with MiXCR into one record per CDR3 protein. The sample lists some 800,000 distinct CDR3 sequences; 21% were seen once. The sample was PBMCs from blood, taken roughly 5 days after vaccination. The receptors derive from a man in his fifties or sixties who received an inactivated influenza vaccine. CDR3s include the opening cysteine and the closing phenylalanine or tryptophan. A D gene is named only where the DNA matches it firmly. Rows may omit the clone size; those that give it use once, few, many or a size class.

d_gene: TRBD1; j_gene: TRBJ2-3; v_gene: TRBV5-1; abundance: NA; CDR3aa: CASSGDRGLADTQYF; CDR3nt: TGCGCCAGCAGCGGGGACAGGGGGCTAGCGGATACGCAGTATTTT
d_gene: NA; j_gene: TRBJ1-2; v_gene: TRBV12-3/TRBV12-4; abundance: NA; CDR3aa: CASSFGGGSGYGYTF; CDR3nt: TGTGCCAGCAGTTTCGGTGGGGGGTCGGGCTATGGCTACACCTTC
d_gene: NA; j_gene: TRBJ1-4; v_gene: TRBV7-6; abundance: NA; CDR3aa: CACAGSTNEKLFF; CDR3nt: TGTGCCTGCGCGGGGTCGACTAATGAAAAACTGTTTTTT
d_gene: NA; j_gene: TRBJ1-1; v_gene: TRBV5-6; abundance: few; CDR3aa: CASTLTDTEAFF; CDR3nt: TGTGCCAGCACCCTGACGGACACTGAAGCTTTCTTT
d_gene: NA; j_gene: TRBJ1-2; v_gene: TRBV12-3/TRBV12-4; abundance: few; CDR3aa: CASSLPPTEGYTF; CDR3nt: TGTGCCAGCAGTTTGCCCCCAACAGAAGGCTACACCTTC
d_gene: NA; j_gene: TRBJ2-7; v_gene: TRBV7-9; abundance: NA; CDR3aa: CASSLGRQEEQYF; CDR3nt: TGTGCCAGCAGCTTAGGGAGACAGGAGGAGCAGTACTTC
d_gene: TRBD2; j_gene: TRBJ2-1; v_gene: TRBV4-2; abundance: NA; CDR3aa: CASSQEAPASGGANEQFF; CDR3nt: TGTGCCAGCAGCCAAGAAGCCCCGGCTAGCGGGGGGGCGAATGAGCAGTTCTTC
d_gene: TRBD1; j_gene: TRBJ1-6; v_gene: TRBV12-3/TRBV12-4; abundance: few; CDR3aa: CASRQGDSSPLHF; CDR3nt: TGTGCCAGTAGACAGGGTGATTCTTCACCCCTCCACTTT
d_gene: NA; j_gene: TRBJ2-5; v_gene: TRBV2; abundance: NA; CDR3aa: CASSDFRGLEETQYF; CDR3nt: TGTGCCAGCAGTGATTTCAGGGGCTTGGAAGAGACCCAGTACTTC
d_gene: NA; j_gene: TRBJ2-1; v_gene: TRBV7-2; abundance: NA; CDR3aa: CASSFIDPVINEQFF; CDR3nt: TGTGCCAGCAGCTTTATCGACCCGGTCATCAATGAGCAGTTCTTC
d_gene: TRBD1; j_gene: TRBJ1-3; v_gene: TRBV5-1; abundance: few; CDR3aa: CASSPGGDTIYF; CDR3nt: TGCGCCAGCAGCCCAGGGGGGGACACCATATATTTT
d_gene: TRBD2; j_gene: TRBJ2-7; v_gene: TRBV14; abundance: few; CDR3aa: CASSQRETSGTHEQYF; CDR3nt: TGTGCCAGCAGCCAACGGGAGACTAGCGGGACCCACGAGCAGTACTTC
d_gene: TRBD2; j_gene: TRBJ2-1; v_gene: TRBV6-4; abundance: NA; CDR3aa: CASSSIGLAGVQFF; CDR3nt: TGTGCCAGCAGTTCCATTGGACTAGCGGGGGTCCAGTTCTTC
d_gene: TRBD1; j_gene: TRBJ2-7; v_gene: TRBV12-3/TRBV12-4; abundance: NA; CDR3aa: CASRRQGKGYEQYF; CDR3nt: TGTGCCAGCAGAAGACAGGGGAAGGGTTACGAGCAGTACTTC